The 27 T cell receptor beta chains given below trace back to one sample, sequenced in a study of cytomegalovirus exposure and HLA in healthy donors. Libraries were prepared by immunoSEQ multiplex PCR; TCRdb keeps only in-frame clonotypes and omits some of them. Of roughly 56,000 clones listed, 85% to 95% are singletons. Sequencing input: PBMCs. The receptors here all came from a man younger than 35 in good health and CMV-seronegative.

The V gene is TRBV10-3, the J gene TRBJ1-1; 9 bases align to TRBD1. Trimming took 6 bases from V and 0 from J; bases not matched to a gene: 5. This CDR3 is 15 amino acids long. The V gene's germline CDR1 is ENHRY and CDR2 SYGVKD. The CDR3, as DNA: TGTGCCATCAGCCAGACAGGGGGATTGAACACTGAAGCTTTCTTT. It is translated as CAISQTGGLNTEAFF.

The chain links TRBV2 to TRBJ1-5; no definite D call. In germline, CDR1 is SNHLY, CDR2 FYNNEI. The germline V and J ends were trimmed by 6 bases and 2 bases, with 17 bases remaining between them. CDR3 length equals 16 residues. The CDR3 sequence is CASSDTGNFGNQPQHF. The CDR3 region has the DNA TGTGCCAGCAGCGACACGGGAAATTTCGGCAATCAGCCCCAGCATTTT.

This chain links TRBV9 with TRBJ1-3; D remains unclear. The CDR3 spans 16 residues. Germline V gene lookup returns CDR1 SGDLS and CDR2 YYNGEE. Trimming stripped 4 bases from V and 0 bases from J, with 14 bases between. The CDR3 sequence: CASSSTYSFSGNTIYF. Written as DNA, the CDR3 is TGTGCCAGCAGCTCAACGTACAGCTTCTCTGGAAACACCATATATTTT.

V and J are TRBV28 and TRBJ1-1, with 7 bases fitting TRBD1. Germline CDR1 MDHEN, CDR2 SYDVKM. V trimming: 8 bases; J trimming: 2 bases; junction bases outside the gene matches: 11. CDR3 length equals 15 residues. CDR3 coding DNA: TGTGCCAGCTTTAGTACAGGGGAAATTAACACTGAAGCTTTCTTT. Amino acids: CASFSTGEINTEAFF.

The gene calls are TRBV18 and TRBJ2-2; tentative D call: TRBD1 (5 bases). CDR1 and CDR2 from the germline V gene are KGHSH and LQKENI. This CDR3 has 16 amino acids. V was pared by 5 bases and J by 1 base, with 14 bases between. This chain's CDR3 is CASSADSPLNTGELFF. CDR3 nucleotide sequence: TGTGCCAGCTCAGCTGACAGCCCACTGAACACCGGGGAGCTGTTTTTT.

The chain is built from TRBV7-3 and TRBJ2-7, with no clear D. Germline CDR1 SGHTA, CDR2 FQGTGA. Deletions cut 4 bases from V and 4 bases from J, with 14 bases between. The CDR3 runs to 14 residues. The CDR3 bases are TGTGCCAGCAGCTCCTACCAGGTTGCTTACGAGCAGTACTTC. Translated: CASSSYQVAYEQYF.

This clone was detected once. This rearrangement joins TRBV2 to TRBJ2-7, with 7 bases aligning to TRBD2. The germline V gene encodes CDR1 SNHLY and CDR2 FYNNEI. The CDR3 consists of 15 residues. With V trimmed by 1 base and J by 6 bases, 9 bases remained unmatched. The CDR3 spells CASSEEAGRVGEQYF. The CDR3, as DNA: TGTGCCAGCAGTGAAGAGGCAGGGAGGGTTGGCGAGCAGTACTTC. Using reference TRBV2 and TRBJ2-7 for the parts outside the CDR3, the full variable domain is EPEVTQTPSHQVTQMGQEVILRCVPISNHLYFYWYRQILGQKVEFLVSFYNNEISEKSEIFDDQFSVERPDGSNFTLKIRSTKLEDSAMYFCASSEEAGRVGEQYFGPGTRLTVT.

The genes are TRBV5-1 and TRBJ1-2; unclear D gene. Between the trimmed V and J ends, which lost 0 bases and 4 bases, there was a span of 10 bases. Germline V CDR1 and CDR2: SGHRS, YFSETQ. The CDR3 loop spans 14 amino acids. CDR3 sequence: CASSLAQAPYGYTF. CDR3 sequence (DNA): TGCGCCAGCAGCTTGGCCCAGGCCCCCTATGGCTACACCTTC. The whole variable domain, remainder taken from reference TRBV5-1 and TRBJ1-2, is KAGVTQTPRYLIKTRGQQVTLSCSPISGHRSVSWYQQTPGQGLQFLFEYFSETQRNKGNFPGRFSGRQFSNSRSEMNVSTLELGDSALYLCASSLAQAPYGYTFGSGTRLTVV.

This rearrangement joins TRBV4-2 to TRBJ2-1; 9 positions match TRBD2. With V trimmed by 2 bases and J by 3 bases, 11 bases remained unmatched. CDR1 is LGHNA and CDR2 is YNFKEQ in the germline V gene. CDR3 size: 18 residues. The CDR3 bases are TGTGCCAGCAGCCAATGGCCTTTACTAGCGGGTCTCTACAATGAGCAGTTCTTC. Translated: CASSQWPLLAGLYNEQFF.

The rearrangement joins TRBV10-2 to TRBJ1-2; 10 nucleotides agree with TRBD1. This CDR3 is built from 13 residues. Germline values: CDR1 WSHSY, CDR2 SAAADI. After removal of 6 bases from V and 5 bases from J, the junction contained 3 bases not matched to a gene. In DNA, the CDR3 is TGCGCCAGCAGCTGGGACAGGGGATATGGCTACACCTTC. Its translation: CASSWDRGYGYTF.

The chain uses TRBV6-5 and TRBJ2-7, with 10 bases identical to TRBD2. Germline trimming cut 5 bases from V and 6 bases from J; bases unmatched to any gene: 7. Germline V gene data show CDR1 as MNHEY and CDR2 as SVGAGI. CDR3 length: 14 residues. The CDR3 DNA follows: TGTGCCAGCAGTGAACTAGCGGGATCGGGCGAGCAGTACTTC. This codes for CASSELAGSGEQYF.

In its sample, this clone was seen once. The chain has TRBV10-1 and TRBJ2-4, with a possible D match to TRBD2 (5 bases). CDR3 length: 14 amino acids. CDR1 and CDR2 from the germline V gene are WNHNN and SYGVQD (reference sequence). V was pared by 6 bases and J by 5 bases, with 14 bases between. This CDR3 is CASSARVAENIQYF. The DNA for the CDR3 is TGCGCCAGCAGCGCGAGGGTTGCCGAAAACATTCAGTACTTC.

The chain links TRBV5-6 to TRBJ2-7; tentatively, D is TRBD2 (5 bases). The CDR3 is made up of 13 amino acids. Trimming left V 1 base short and J 3 bases short, with 8 bases between. Germline V CDR1 and CDR2: SGHDT, YYEEEE. CDR3 nucleotide sequence: TGTGCCAGCAGCTTGAGAGGGAACTACGAGCAGTACTTC. Its translation is CASSLRGNYEQYF. Using reference TRBV5-6 and TRBJ2-7 for the parts outside the CDR3, the full variable domain is DAGVTQSPTHLIKTRGQQVTLRCSPKSGHDTVSWYQQALGQGPQFIFQYYEEEERQRGNFPDRFSGHQFPNYSSELNVNALLLGDSALYLCASSLRGNYEQYFGPGTRLTVT.

This chain connects TRBV11-2 to TRBJ2-7, with TRBD1 as a possible D gene (7 bases). The CDR3 is 13 amino acids. The germline V gene has CDR1 SGHAT and CDR2 FQNNGV. V dropped 5 bases and J dropped 3 bases, with 11 bases sitting between them. The CDR3: CASSTQGGYEQYF. The CDR3 nucleotides read TGTGCCAGCAGCACCCAGGGGGGCTACGAGCAGTACTTC.

This clone was counted a single time. This chain uses TRBV28 with TRBJ2-7; 7 bases are shared with TRBD2. From germline, CDR1 is MDHEN and CDR2 SYDVKM. The CDR3 covers 19 residues. The V segment lost 1 base and the J segment 0 bases; nucleotides outside the gene matches: 15. This chain's CDR3 is CASSLFPAGELVPSYEQYF. The CDR3 DNA reads as TGTGCCAGCAGTTTATTTCCGGCGGGGGAGCTTGTACCCTCCTACGAGCAGTACTTC. The complete variable domain, with remaining parts taken from reference TRBV28 and TRBJ2-7, reads DVKVTQSSRYLVKRTGEKVFLECVQDMDHENMFWYRQDPGLGLRLIYFSYDVKMKEKGDIPEGYSVSREKKERFSLILESASTNQTSMYLCASSLFPAGELVPSYEQYFGPGTRLTVT.

This clone was seen just once. This chain links TRBV5-4 with TRBJ2-6; 11 nucleotides agree with TRBD1. The CDR3 extends over 18 amino acids. Trimming cost V 2 bases and J 0 bases; bases outside gene matches: 4. Germline assignment: CDR1 SGHNT and CDR2 YYREEE (reference sequence). The CDR3 here is CASSFGGQGASGANVLTF. The DNA for the CDR3 is TGTGCCAGCAGCTTCGGTGGACAGGGGGCCTCTGGGGCCAACGTCCTGACTTTC.

J is TRBJ1-4 and V is TRBV6-1, with D tentatively TRBD1 (5 bases). V was cut by 10 bases and J by 3 bases, with 15 bases left in between. In germline, CDR1 is MNHNS, CDR2 SASEGT. CDR3 length: 14 residues. The CDR3 nucleotides are TGTGCCACCAAAGGTCAGGGATCTAATGAAAAACTGTTTTTT. This translates into CATKGQGSNEKLFF.

The chain employs TRBV7-2 and TRBJ1-5; 9 bases are a match to TRBD1. This CDR3 comprises 15 residues. Trimming removed 6 bases from V and 4 bases from J; junction bases left unmatched: 7. The V gene's germline CDR1 is SGHTA and CDR2 FQGNSA. The CDR3 loop is CASSFTGGANQPQHF. The CDR3 bases are TGTGCCAGCAGTTTTACAGGGGGCGCGAATCAGCCCCAGCATTTT.

The chain has TRBV9 and TRBJ2-3, with 7 bases identical to TRBD1. The germline gives CDR1 SGDLS, CDR2 YYNGEE. J gave up 0 bases and V 5 bases, and 9 bases lay outside the gene matches. The CDR3 spans 16 residues. This CDR3 is CASRPPGGASTDTQYF. The CDR3 bases are TGTGCCAGCAGGCCCCCAGGGGGAGCCAGCACAGATACGCAGTATTTT.

The V gene is TRBV11-3, the J gene TRBJ2-7; D remains unclear. This CDR3 contains 13 residues. The germline V and J ends were trimmed by 0 bases and 3 bases, with 6 bases remaining between them. Germline assignment: CDR1 SGHNT and CDR2 YENEEA. The CDR3 region is CASSLDLLYEQYF. The CDR3 coding sequence is TGTGCCAGCAGCTTAGATCTCCTCTACGAGCAGTACTTC.

This chain links TRBV7-2 with TRBJ2-7; no reliable D call. Per germline, CDR1 SGHTA and CDR2 FQGNSA. CDR3 size: 12 residues. Trimming took off 3 bases at V and 2 bases at J, with 5 bases between the two ends. The chain's CDR3 is CASSFNTYEQYF. In DNA form, the CDR3 reads TGTGCCAGCAGCTTTAACACCTACGAGCAGTACTTC.

The chain recombines TRBV11-1 with TRBJ2-3, with unresolved D. Germline CDR1 is SGHAT and CDR2 is FQDESV (reference sequence). V gave up 5 bases and J gave up 1 base, with 4 bases separating them. The CDR3 contains 12 residues. The chain's CDR3 is CASSPGTDTQYF. CDR3 nucleotides: TGTGCCAGCAGCCCTGGCACAGATACGCAGTATTTT. Supplemented by reference TRBV11-1 and TRBJ2-3, the full variable domain reads EAEVAQSPRYKITEKSQAVAFWCDPISGHATLYWYRQILGQGPELLVQFQDESVVDDSQLPKDRFSAERLKGVDSTLKIQPAELGDSAMYLCASSPGTDTQYFGPGTRLTVL.

The genes are TRBV28 and TRBJ2-3, with 7 bases aligning to TRBD2. The CDR3 is made up of 13 amino acids. Germline V lookup: CDR1 MDHEN, CDR2 SYDVKM. J was trimmed by 4 bases and V by 7 bases; bases with no gene match: 5. The CDR3 loop is CASNWGGADTQYF. CDR3 nucleotide sequence: TGTGCCAGCAATTGGGGGGGAGCAGATACGCAGTATTTT.

The V and J genes are TRBV1 and TRBJ2-1; the DNA was not compared with TRBD2, the D call given in the table. TRBV1 is a known pseudogene. The CDR3 sequence is 15 residues long. CDR3 residues: CTSSQVLDYDNEQFF. The DNA for the CDR3 is TGCACCAGCAGCCAAGTCCTCGACTATGACAATGAGCAGTTCTTC.

This chain connects TRBV21-1 to TRBJ2-5; the DNA was not compared with TRBD2, the D call given in the table. TRBV21-1 is reported as a pseudogene. The CDR3 sequence is 14 residues long. This chain's CDR3 is CASLGLLYIETQYF. The CDR3 DNA is TGTGCCAGCCTCGGACTTCTCTATATAGAGACCCAGTACTTC.

The chain carries TRBV27 and TRBJ1-4, with 7 bases aligning to TRBD1. The CDR3 spans 14 residues. Germline V gene data show CDR1 as MNHEY and CDR2 as SMNVEV (reference sequence). V was clipped by 6 bases and J by 10 bases; unmatched bases: 11. CDR3: CASSQDRAARKLFF. In nucleotides, the CDR3 is TGTGCCAGCAGCCAAGACAGGGCGGCTCGAAAACTGTTTTTT.

The chain has TRBV6-5 and TRBJ1-2; D ambiguous. The ends were cut back, 4 bases at V and 4 bases at J, with 10 bases in the middle. CDR3 length: 13 residues. Germline V CDR1 and CDR2: MNHEY, SVGAGI. The CDR3 DNA reads TGTGCCAGCAGTTCCGTGGGCCTCTATGGCTACACCTTC. Translation: CASSSVGLYGYTF.